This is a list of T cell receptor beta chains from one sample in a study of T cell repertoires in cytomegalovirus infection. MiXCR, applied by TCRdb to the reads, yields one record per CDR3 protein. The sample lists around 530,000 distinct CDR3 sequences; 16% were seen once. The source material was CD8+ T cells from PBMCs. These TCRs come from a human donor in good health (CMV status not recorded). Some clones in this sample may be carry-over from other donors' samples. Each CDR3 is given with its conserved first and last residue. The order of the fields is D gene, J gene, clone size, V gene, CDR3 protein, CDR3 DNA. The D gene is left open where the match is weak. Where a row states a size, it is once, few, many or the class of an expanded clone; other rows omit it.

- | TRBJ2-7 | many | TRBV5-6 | CASSLSTYEQYF | TGTGCCAGCAGTTTAAGTACTTACGAGCAGTACTTC
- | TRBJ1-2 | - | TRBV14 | CASSHGVRGDYGYTF | TGTGCCAGCAGCCACGGGGTGCGCGGAGACTATGGCTACACCTTC
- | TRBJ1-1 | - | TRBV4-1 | CASSQDGRGRSAFF | TGCGCCAGCAGCCAAGATGGTAGGGGCCGATCGGCTTTCTTT
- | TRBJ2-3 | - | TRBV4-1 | CASSVADTQYF | TGCGCCAGCAGCGTAGCAGATACGCAGTATTTT
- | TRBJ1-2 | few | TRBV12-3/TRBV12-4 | CASSEGAGWGYGYTF | TGTGCCAGCAGTGAAGGCGCAGGTTGGGGGTATGGCTACACCTTC
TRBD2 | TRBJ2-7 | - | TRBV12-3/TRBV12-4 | CASRKLAGAPYEQYF | TGTGCCAGCAGGAAACTAGCGGGGGCCCCCTACGAGCAGTACTTC
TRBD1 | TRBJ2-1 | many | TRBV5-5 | CASSFPGTGDHEQFF | TGTGCCAGCAGCTTCCCCGGGACAGGGGACCATGAGCAGTTCTTC
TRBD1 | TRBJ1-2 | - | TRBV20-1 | CSARDPQGNYGYTF | TGCAGTGCTAGAGATCCACAGGGGAACTATGGCTACACCTTC
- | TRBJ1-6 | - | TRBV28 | CASSLPTGGSPLHF | TGTGCCAGCAGTTTGCCGACAGGAGGTTCACCCCTCCACTTT
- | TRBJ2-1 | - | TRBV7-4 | CASSPVTNEQLF | TGTGCCAGCAGCCCTGTCACTAATGAGCAGCTCTTC
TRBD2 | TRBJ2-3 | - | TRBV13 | CASSLGRGVGGTDTQYF | TGTGCCAGCAGCTTAGGCCGGGGGGTAGGAGGCACAGATACGCAGTATTTT
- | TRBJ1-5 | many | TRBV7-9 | CASSPLDGSNQPQHF | TGTGCCAGCAGCCCCCTGGACGGGAGCAATCAGCCCCAGCATTTT
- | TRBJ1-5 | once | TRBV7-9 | CASSLLGGQLQHF | TGTGCCAGCAGCTTATTAGGAGGTCAGCTCCAGCATTTT
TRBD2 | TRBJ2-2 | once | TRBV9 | CASSFGAGGATGELFF | TGTGCCAGCAGCTTTGGAGCGGGAGGGGCTACCGGGGAGCTGTTTTTT
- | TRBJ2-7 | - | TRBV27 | CASSLRYSYEQYF | TGTGCCAGCAGTTTAAGATACTCCTACGAGCAGTACTTC
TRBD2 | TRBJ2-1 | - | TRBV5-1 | CASSWAPGEGPYNEQFF | TGCGCCAGCAGCTGGGCCCCGGGGGAGGGCCCCTACAATGAGCAGTTCTTC
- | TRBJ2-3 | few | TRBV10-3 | CAISEAGVGTDTQYF | TGTGCCATCAGTGAGGCAGGGGTTGGGACAGATACGCAGTATTTT
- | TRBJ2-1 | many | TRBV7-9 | CASSLGALGFPYNEQFF | TGTGCCAGCAGCTTAGGCGCTTTGGGATTTCCATACAATGAGCAGTTCTTC
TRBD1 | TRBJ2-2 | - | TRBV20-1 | CSARDGQGAVGELFF | TGCAGTGCTAGAGACGGACAGGGGGCGGTCGGGGAGCTGTTTTTT
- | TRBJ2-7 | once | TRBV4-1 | CASSQLSGFDEQYF | TGCGCCAGCAGCCAACTGTCCGGGTTTGACGAGCAGTACTTC
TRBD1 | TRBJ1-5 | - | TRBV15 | CATSSRGLGQPQHF | TGTGCCACCAGCAGTAGGGGGCTCGGTCAGCCCCAGCATTTT
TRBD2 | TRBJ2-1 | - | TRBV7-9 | CASSPLGLAHPSYNEQFF | TGTGCCAGCAGCCCCCTGGGACTAGCGCATCCTTCCTACAATGAGCAGTTCTTC
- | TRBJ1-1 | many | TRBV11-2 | CASKRVVRATEAFF | TGTGCCAGCAAGAGGGTGGTTAGGGCCACTGAAGCTTTCTTT
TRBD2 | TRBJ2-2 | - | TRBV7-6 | CASRLTSGSSTGELSF | TGTGCCAGCCGCTTAACTAGCGGGAGCAGCACCGGGGAGCTGTCTTTT
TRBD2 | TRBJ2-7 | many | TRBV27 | CASSPRTSGAGEQYF | TGTGCCAGCAGTCCCCGGACTAGCGGGGCCGGGGAGCAGTACTTC
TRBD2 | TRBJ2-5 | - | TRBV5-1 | CASSPRKAGGPRETQYF | TGCGCCAGCAGCCCCCGGAAAGCGGGGGGGCCTAGGGAGACCCAGTACTTC
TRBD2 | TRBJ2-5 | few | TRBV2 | CATLVPPLAGNQETQYF | TGTGCCACCCTCGTCCCCCCTCTAGCGGGAAACCAAGAGACCCAGTACTTC
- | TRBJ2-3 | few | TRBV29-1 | CSVDQGTDTQYF | TGCAGCGTTGATCAGGGGACAGATACGCAGTATTTT
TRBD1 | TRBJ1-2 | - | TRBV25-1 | CASGSGTDYGYTF | TGTGCCAGTGGGTCCGGGACAGACTATGGCTACACCTTC
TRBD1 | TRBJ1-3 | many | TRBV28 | CASSRWGRGMSGNTIYF | TGTGCCAGCAGTCGTTGGGGCAGGGGGATGTCTGGAAACACCATATATTTT
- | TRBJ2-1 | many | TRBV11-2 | CASSLEWKPPYNEQFF | TGTGCCAGCAGCCTCGAATGGAAGCCCCCCTACAATGAGCAGTTCTTC
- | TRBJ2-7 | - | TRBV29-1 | CSVEGRFYEQYF | TGCAGCGTTGAAGGACGCTTCTACGAGCAGTACTTC
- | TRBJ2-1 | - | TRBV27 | CASSPPGFEQLF | TGTGCCAGCAGTCCGCCGGGGTTTGAGCAGTTGTTC